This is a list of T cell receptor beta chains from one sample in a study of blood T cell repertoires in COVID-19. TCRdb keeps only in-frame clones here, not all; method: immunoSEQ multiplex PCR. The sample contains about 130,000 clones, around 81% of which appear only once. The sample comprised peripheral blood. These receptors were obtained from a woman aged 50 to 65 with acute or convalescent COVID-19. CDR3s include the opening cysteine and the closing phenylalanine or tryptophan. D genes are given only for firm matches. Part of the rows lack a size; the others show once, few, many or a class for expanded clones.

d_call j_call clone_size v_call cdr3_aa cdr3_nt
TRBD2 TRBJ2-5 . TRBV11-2 CASITRASGETQYF TGTGCCAGCATCACTCGGGCTAGCGGAGAGACCCAGTACTTC
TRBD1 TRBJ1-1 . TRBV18 CASSPATGDTEAFF TGTGCCAGCTCACCAGCGACAGGGGACACTGAAGCTTTCTTT
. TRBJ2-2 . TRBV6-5 CASSRQGGTGELFF TGTGCCAGCAGTCGACAGGGAGGCACCGGGGAGCTGTTTTTT
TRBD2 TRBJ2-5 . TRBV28 CASPPPGREGGKTQYF TGTGCCAGCCCCCCCCCGGGGCGGGAGGGCGGAAAGACCCAGTACTTC
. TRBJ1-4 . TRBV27 CASSTGRREKLFF TGTGCCAGCAGTACAGGACGTCGCGAAAAACTGTTTTTT
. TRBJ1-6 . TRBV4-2 CASSHGLTVSPLHF TGTGCCAGCAGCCACGGACTGACGGTTTCACCCCTCCACTTT
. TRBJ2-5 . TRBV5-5 CASSPSGTQYF TGTGCCAGCAGCCCTAGTGGGACCCAGTACTTC
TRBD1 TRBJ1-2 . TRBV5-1 CASSNRDRGSYGYTF TGCGCCAGCAGCAACCGGGACAGGGGGTCCTATGGCTACACCTTC
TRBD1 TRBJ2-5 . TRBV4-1 CASSYDRGKETQYF TGCGCCAGCAGCTACGACAGGGGGAAAGAGACCCAGTACTTC
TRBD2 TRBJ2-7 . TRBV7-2 CASSLVTGLAAYEQYF TGTGCCAGCAGCTTAGTCACGGGACTAGCGGCCTACGAGCAGTACTTC
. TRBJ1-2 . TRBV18 CASSQTVYDNYGYTF TGTGCCAGCTCACAGACAGTTTATGACAACTATGGCTACACCTTC
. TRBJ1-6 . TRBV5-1 CASSFSGQNNSPLHF TGCGCCAGCAGCTTCTCGGGACAAAATAATTCACCCCTCCACTTT
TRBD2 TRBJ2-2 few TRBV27 CASSLSAILAGERTGELFF TGTGCCAGCAGTTTATCCGCCATACTAGCGGGAGAAAGGACCGGGGAGCTGTTTTTT
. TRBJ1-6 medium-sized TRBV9 CASSVGLRGSYNSPLHF TGTGCCAGCAGCGTAGGTCTTAGGGGATCCTATAATTCACCCCTCCACTTT
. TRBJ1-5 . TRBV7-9 CASSYSGKYPQHF TGTGCCAGCAGCTACTCAGGGAAGTACCCCCAGCATTTT
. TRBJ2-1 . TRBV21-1 CASLDLIDRGYNEQFF TGTGCCAGCTTGGACCTAATTGACAGAGGATACAATGAGCAGTTCTTC
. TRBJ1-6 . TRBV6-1 CASSEAGVSSYNSPLHF TGTGCCAGCAGTGAGGCAGGGGTTAGCTCCTATAATTCACCCCTCCACTTT
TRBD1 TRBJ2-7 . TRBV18 CASSPLGRAGGNEQYF TGTGCCAGCTCACCATTAGGTCGTGCAGGGGGCAACGAGCAGTACTTC
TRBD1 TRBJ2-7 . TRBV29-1 CSVGQGAGEQYF TGCAGCGTTGGTCAGGGGGCTGGCGAGCAGTACTTC
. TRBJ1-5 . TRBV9 CASSGAGLSNQPQHF TGTGCCAGCAGCGGTGCAGGACTTAGCAATCAGCCCCAGCATTTT
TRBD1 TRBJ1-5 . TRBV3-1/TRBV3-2 CASSGTGGNQPQHF TGTGCCAGCAGCGGGACAGGGGGCAATCAGCCCCAGCATTTT
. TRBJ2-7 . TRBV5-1 CASSPLALYEQYF TGCGCCAGCAGCCCCCTAGCTCTCTACGAGCAGTACTTC
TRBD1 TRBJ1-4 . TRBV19 CASTYRGQINEKLFF TGTGCCAGTACTTACCGGGGACAGATTAATGAAAAACTGTTTTTT
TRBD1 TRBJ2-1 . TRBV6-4 CASSPTDRGRVEQFF TGTGCCAGCAGCCCAACGGACAGGGGGCGGGTTGAGCAGTTCTTC
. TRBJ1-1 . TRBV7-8 CASSLVPARTIRGEAFF TGTGCCAGCAGCTTAGTCCCCGCCCGAACCATCCGAGGGGAAGCTTTCTTT
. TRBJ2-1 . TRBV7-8 CASSPPTGRGPYNEQFF TGTGCCAGCAGCCCCCCCACGGGCAGGGGACCCTACAATGAGCAGTTCTTC
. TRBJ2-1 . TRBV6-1 CASSERVGGEDNEQFF TGTGCCAGCAGTGAACGGGTCGGGGGAGAGGACAATGAGCAGTTCTTC
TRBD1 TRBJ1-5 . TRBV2 CASRGQSNQPQHF TGTGCCAGCAGGGGACAGTCTAATCAGCCCCAGCATTTT
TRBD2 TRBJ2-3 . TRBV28 CASRKTSGTDTQYF TGTGCCAGCAGAAAGACTAGCGGCACAGATACGCAGTATTTT
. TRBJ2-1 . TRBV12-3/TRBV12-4 CASSFTGEQFF TGTGCCAGCAGTTTTACCGGTGAGCAGTTCTTC
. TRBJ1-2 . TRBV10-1 CASSEARQNYGYTF TGCGCCAGCAGTGAGGCCCGACAGAACTATGGCTACACCTTC